The rows below give T cell receptor beta chains drawn from one sample of a study of molecular identifiers for immune sequencing clone quantification. One entry per CDR3 protein, called by TCRdb with MiXCR from the PCR reads. The data show more than 450,000 distinct CDR3 sequences, 20% to 25% seen once. Source material: naive CD8+ T cells from blood, with Jurkat cell RNA spiked in. All receptors derive from a human donor in good health. Some libraries in this study had Jurkat cell RNA spiked in. Both conserved end residues are part of each CDR3. The order of the fields is D gene, clone size, CDR3 length, V gene, J gene, CDR3 protein, CDR3 DNA. The D gene is left open where the match is weak. The size of a clone is reported for some rows only, either as once, few or many, or as a class for expanded clones.

d_gene: -
abundance: few
len: 12
v_gene: TRBV29-1
j_gene: TRBJ1-2
CDR3aa: CSVVIADYGYTF
CDR3nt: TGCAGCGTTGTTATAGCGGACTATGGCTACACCTTC

d_gene: TRBD1
abundance: few
len: 17
v_gene: TRBV3-1
j_gene: TRBJ2-5
CDR3aa: CASSQEGLGTEQETQYF
CDR3nt: TGTGCCAGCAGCCAAGAGGGGCTTGGGACAGAACAAGAGACCCAGTACTTC

d_gene: -
abundance: -
len: 13
v_gene: TRBV7-8
j_gene: TRBJ2-2
CDR3aa: CASSGKGAGELFF
CDR3nt: TGTGCCAGCAGCGGAAAAGGGGCCGGGGAGCTGTTTTTT

d_gene: -
abundance: many
len: 15
v_gene: TRBV6-2/TRBV6-3
j_gene: TRBJ2-3
CDR3aa: CASTPRLPRLDTQYF
CDR3nt: TGTGCCAGCACCCCTAGGTTGCCTAGGCTGGATACGCAGTATTTT

d_gene: TRBD1
abundance: -
len: 14
v_gene: TRBV4-3
j_gene: TRBJ1-2
CDR3aa: CASSQAGTVYGYTF
CDR3nt: TGCGCCAGCAGCCAAGCCGGGACAGTCTATGGCTACACCTTC

d_gene: TRBD2
abundance: many
len: 21
v_gene: TRBV7-2
j_gene: TRBJ2-3
CDR3aa: CASRPRTSGSWGVFGTDTQYF
CDR3nt: TGTGCCAGCCGCCCACGGACTAGCGGGAGTTGGGGAGTCTTTGGAACAGATACGCAGTATTTT

d_gene: -
abundance: -
len: 16
v_gene: TRBV11-3
j_gene: TRBJ2-2
CDR3aa: CASSLMFPAGTGELFF
CDR3nt: TGTGCCAGCAGCTTAATGTTCCCAGCCGGCACCGGGGAGCTGTTTTTT

d_gene: TRBD2
abundance: few
len: 16
v_gene: TRBV2
j_gene: TRBJ2-5
CDR3aa: CASSEEASGGRETQYF
CDR3nt: TGTGCCAGCAGTGAAGAGGCTAGCGGGGGGCGGGAGACCCAGTACTTC

d_gene: -
abundance: many
len: 13
v_gene: TRBV20-1
j_gene: TRBJ2-5
CDR3aa: CSARELGEETQYF
CDR3nt: TGCAGTGCTAGAGAGCTTGGGGAAGAGACCCAGTACTTC

d_gene: -
abundance: many
len: 12
v_gene: TRBV28
j_gene: TRBJ1-1
CDR3aa: CASRRPNTEAFF
CDR3nt: TGTGCCAGCAGACGACCGAACACTGAAGCTTTCTTT

d_gene: -
abundance: many
len: 13
v_gene: TRBV5-6
j_gene: TRBJ2-1
CDR3aa: CASSPVDPDEQFF
CDR3nt: TGTGCCAGCAGCCCGGTCGATCCGGATGAGCAGTTCTTC

d_gene: -
abundance: -
len: 13
v_gene: TRBV6-6
j_gene: TRBJ2-5
CDR3aa: CASNPNRVETQYF
CDR3nt: TGTGCCAGCAACCCTAACAGGGTAGAGACCCAGTACTTC

d_gene: TRBD1
abundance: -
len: 15
v_gene: TRBV27
j_gene: TRBJ1-2
CDR3aa: CASSFGAGGSYGYTF
CDR3nt: TGTGCCAGCAGTTTTGGGGCAGGGGGTAGCTATGGCTACACCTTC

d_gene: TRBD1
abundance: -
len: 15
v_gene: TRBV27
j_gene: TRBJ1-1
CDR3aa: CASSPDRGHNTEASF
CDR3nt: TGTGCCAGCAGTCCCGACAGGGGTCATAACACTGAAGCTTCCTTT

d_gene: TRBD2
abundance: many
len: 18
v_gene: TRBV12-3/TRBV12-4
j_gene: TRBJ2-3
CDR3aa: CASSLFIAGGPGTDTQYF
CDR3nt: TGTGCCAGCAGTTTATTTATAGCGGGGGGGCCGGGCACAGATACGCAGTATTTT

d_gene: TRBD1
abundance: -
len: 15
v_gene: TRBV2
j_gene: TRBJ2-7
CDR3aa: CASRTGTGRGYEQYF
CDR3nt: TGTGCCAGCAGGACGGGGACAGGACGGGGATACGAGCAGTACTTC

d_gene: TRBD2
abundance: -
len: 16
v_gene: TRBV6-1
j_gene: TRBJ2-1
CDR3aa: CASSPLQAGGLGEQFF
CDR3nt: TGTGCCAGCAGTCCGCTTCAAGCGGGAGGACTGGGTGAGCAGTTCTTC

d_gene: TRBD2
abundance: -
len: 17
v_gene: TRBV18
j_gene: TRBJ2-7
CDR3aa: CASSPRISGGAAEEQYF
CDR3nt: TGTGCCAGCTCACCACGGATTAGCGGGGGGGCCGCGGAAGAGCAGTACTTC

d_gene: TRBD1
abundance: once
len: 13
v_gene: TRBV6-2/TRBV6-3
j_gene: TRBJ2-1
CDR3aa: CASSYGQGYEQFF
CDR3nt: TGTGCCAGCAGTTATGGACAGGGGTATGAGCAGTTCTTC

d_gene: TRBD1
abundance: -
len: 15
v_gene: TRBV4-1
j_gene: TRBJ1-2
CDR3aa: CASSLFGQGRYGYTF
CDR3nt: TGCGCCAGCAGCCTCTTCGGACAGGGCCGCTATGGCTACACCTTC

d_gene: -
abundance: few
len: 16
v_gene: TRBV11-2
j_gene: TRBJ2-3
CDR3aa: CASSWRGRTSTDTQYF
CDR3nt: TGTGCCAGCAGCTGGCGGGGCAGAACTAGCACAGATACGCAGTATTTT